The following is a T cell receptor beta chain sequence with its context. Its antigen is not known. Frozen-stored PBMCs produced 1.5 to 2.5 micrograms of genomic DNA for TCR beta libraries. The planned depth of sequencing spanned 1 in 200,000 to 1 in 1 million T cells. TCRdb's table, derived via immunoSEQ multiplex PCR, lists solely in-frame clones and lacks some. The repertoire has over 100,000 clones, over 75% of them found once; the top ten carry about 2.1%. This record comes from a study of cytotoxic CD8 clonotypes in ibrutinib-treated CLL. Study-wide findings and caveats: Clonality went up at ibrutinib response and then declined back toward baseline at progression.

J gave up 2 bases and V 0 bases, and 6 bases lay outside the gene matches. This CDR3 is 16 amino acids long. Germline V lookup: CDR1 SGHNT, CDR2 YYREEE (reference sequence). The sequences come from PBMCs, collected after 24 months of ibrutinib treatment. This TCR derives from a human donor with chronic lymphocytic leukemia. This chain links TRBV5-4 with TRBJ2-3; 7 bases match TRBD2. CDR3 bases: TGTGCCAGCAGCTTGGCCGCGGGACTACTCACAGATACGCAGTATTTT. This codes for CASSLAAGLLTDTQYF.